The 5 T cell receptor beta chains reported below all come from one sample, sequenced in a study of identical twins. TCRdb passed the 5' RACE reads through MiXCR, listing each CDR3 protein once. The sample lists roughly 1,500,000 distinct CDR3 sequences; less than 40% were seen once. Source material: cord blood. The receptor source for this set is a newborn girl in good health.

As to this clonotype: A read error may explain this, as a much larger clone is one base away. The rearrangement joins TRBV3-1 to TRBJ2-1, with TRBD2 matching 9 bases. CDR1 is LGHDT, CDR2 YNNKEL, per germline (reference sequence). V was clipped by 1 base and J by 3 bases; unmatched bases: 4. The CDR3 is made up of 16 amino acids. Written as DNA, the CDR3 is TGTGCCAGCAGCCAAGGCAATAGCGGGAGCTACAATGAGCAGTTCTTC. This translates into CASSQGNSGSYNEQFF.

The V call is TRBV12-3 or TRBV12-4, the J call TRBJ2-5; TRBD1 matches 7 bases. With 3 bases clipped from V and 10 bases from J, the junction kept 11 bases outside the gene matches. This CDR3 is 14 amino acids long. DNA for the CDR3: TGTGCCAGCAGTTTCCCCTCCACAGGGGCGAACCAGTACTTC. Encoded protein: CASSFPSTGANQYF.

This rearrangement joins TRBV6-6 to TRBJ2-4; 9 bases align to TRBD1. The J call could be wrong; TRBJ2-5 is a better fit for the DNA end. This CDR3 is 15 amino acids long. CDR1 is MNHNY and CDR2 is SVGAGI in the germline V gene (reference sequence). As DNA, the CDR3 is TGTGCCAGCACTTTATATCCGACAGGGGGAGAGACCCAGTACTTC. As protein: CASTLYPTGGETQYF.

The rearrangement uses TRBV12-3 or TRBV12-4 and TRBJ2-5; TRBD1 matches 7 bases. The junction had 9 bases not matched to a gene; V was cut back by 5 bases and J by 0 bases. The CDR3 has 16 residues. The CDR3 protein is CASSMSGTANQETQYF. As DNA, the CDR3 is TGTGCCAGCAGTATGTCCGGGACAGCGAACCAAGAGACCCAGTACTTC.

The rearrangement uses TRBV28 and TRBJ2-7; perhaps TRBD2 as D (6 bases). The J call may be in error: the DNA end matches TRBJ2-5 better. Germline-derived CDR1 and CDR2 are MDHEN and SYDVKM. CDR3 length: 20 residues. CDR3 sequence: CASSITAVRAGPSERKTQYF. The CDR3 nucleotides are TGTGCCAGCAGTATAACCGCTGTTCGGGCAGGACCTAGCGAACGGAAGACCCAGTACTTC.